These T cell receptor beta chains were read from a single sample in a study of T cell responses to AZD1222 COVID-19 vaccine. Some clones are missing from TCRdb's copy, which holds only in-frame ones; the method was immunoSEQ multiplex PCR. The table records around 110,000 clones, about 90% of them present only once. Source: peripheral blood, taken on day 0 of AZD1222 vaccination. These receptors all come from an adult in good health. Each CDR3 is given with its conserved first and last residue. The D gene is left open where the match is weak. Only part of the rows carry a size: once, few, many, or a class if the clone is expanded.

d_gene: TRBD1
abundance: .
j_gene: TRBJ2-1
v_gene: TRBV19
CDR3nt: TGTGCCAGTAGTATAGGGAGGGACAGGGAATACAATGAGCAGTTCTTC
CDR3aa: CASSIGRDREYNEQFF

d_gene: TRBD2
abundance: .
j_gene: TRBJ2-1
v_gene: TRBV18
CDR3nt: TGTGCCAGCTCGCCACCGGGAGCGGGAGTGCTCAATGAGCAGTTCTTC
CDR3aa: CASSPPGAGVLNEQFF

d_gene: TRBD1
abundance: once
j_gene: TRBJ1-1
v_gene: TRBV3-1/TRBV3-2
CDR3nt: TGTGCCAGCAGCCAAGGACAGGGAAATCGCGAAGCTTTCTTT
CDR3aa: CASSQGQGNREAFF

d_gene: .
abundance: .
j_gene: TRBJ1-1
v_gene: TRBV6-2/TRBV6-3
CDR3nt: TGTGCCAGCAGGTACAGGGAGAGCACTGAAGCTTTCTTT
CDR3aa: CASRYRESTEAFF

d_gene: .
abundance: .
j_gene: TRBJ1-1
v_gene: TRBV5-5
CDR3nt: TGTGCCAGCAGCTTGGCAGAGAACACTGAAGCTTTCTTT
CDR3aa: CASSLAENTEAFF

d_gene: .
abundance: .
j_gene: TRBJ2-1
v_gene: TRBV27
CDR3nt: TGTGCCAGCAGTTCCTCGACAGCCTACCCCAATGAGCAGTTCTTC
CDR3aa: CASSSSTAYPNEQFF

d_gene: .
abundance: .
j_gene: TRBJ1-2
v_gene: TRBV7-9
CDR3nt: TGTGCCAGCGTATCAGGGGCGGGGAACTATGGCTACACCTTC
CDR3aa: CASVSGAGNYGYTF

d_gene: TRBD1
abundance: few
j_gene: TRBJ1-5
v_gene: TRBV7-2
CDR3nt: TGTGCCAGCAGCTTCAACAGGGGGGATCAGCCCCAGCATTTT
CDR3aa: CASSFNRGDQPQHF

d_gene: .
abundance: .
j_gene: TRBJ1-2
v_gene: TRBV19
CDR3nt: TGTGCCAGCGCTATTACAGGCGCATCGACTAACTATGGCTACACCTTC
CDR3aa: CASAITGASTNYGYTF

d_gene: .
abundance: once
j_gene: TRBJ1-1
v_gene: TRBV18
CDR3nt: TGTGCCAGCTCACCACAGGGCCAGTTGAACACTGAAGCTTTCTTT
CDR3aa: CASSPQGQLNTEAFF

d_gene: TRBD2
abundance: .
j_gene: TRBJ2-3
v_gene: TRBV7-2
CDR3nt: TGTGCCAGCAGCTTAGCGAGCCTAGCGGGGGCAGATACGCAGTATTTT
CDR3aa: CASSLASLAGADTQYF

d_gene: TRBD1
abundance: .
j_gene: TRBJ1-2
v_gene: TRBV19
CDR3nt: TGTGCCAGTAGAGGGGACAGGGGGCGAGGCTACACCTTC
CDR3aa: CASRGDRGRGYTF

d_gene: .
abundance: once
j_gene: TRBJ1-1
v_gene: TRBV2
CDR3nt: TGTGCCAGCAAGATGAGACAGTTAACGAACACTGAAGCTTTCTTT
CDR3aa: CASKMRQLTNTEAFF

d_gene: TRBD2
abundance: .
j_gene: TRBJ2-4
v_gene: TRBV18
CDR3nt: TGTGCCAGCTTCCTGGGGGGGGCCAAAAACATTCAGTACTTC
CDR3aa: CASFLGGAKNIQYF

d_gene: TRBD1
abundance: .
j_gene: TRBJ1-3
v_gene: TRBV11-1
CDR3nt: TGTGCCAGCAGCTTAGCTAGGACAGGAGCCTCTGGAAACACCATATATTTT
CDR3aa: CASSLARTGASGNTIYF

d_gene: TRBD1
abundance: .
j_gene: TRBJ2-1
v_gene: TRBV5-6
CDR3nt: TGTGCCAGCAGCTTCCGGGACAGGGTCTACAATGAGCAGTTCTTC
CDR3aa: CASSFRDRVYNEQFF

d_gene: TRBD2
abundance: once
j_gene: TRBJ2-7
v_gene: TRBV18
CDR3nt: TGTGCCAGCTCACCTGGAGCGGGAGAGGCCTACGAGCAGTACTTC
CDR3aa: CASSPGAGEAYEQYF

d_gene: .
abundance: .
j_gene: TRBJ1-2
v_gene: TRBV7-2
CDR3nt: TGTGCCAGCAGTACAGGGTACAGTGGCTACACCTTC
CDR3aa: CASSTGYSGYTF

d_gene: .
abundance: .
j_gene: TRBJ2-2
v_gene: TRBV2
CDR3nt: TGTGCCAGCAGTCCCGGAGGGGGGAACACCGGGGAGCTGTTTTTT
CDR3aa: CASSPGGGNTGELFF

d_gene: .
abundance: .
j_gene: TRBJ2-5
v_gene: TRBV5-6
CDR3nt: TGTGCCAGCAGCTTGTGGTCAGCACAAGAGACCCAGTACTTC
CDR3aa: CASSLWSAQETQYF

d_gene: TRBD2
abundance: .
j_gene: TRBJ2-3
v_gene: TRBV11-1
CDR3nt: TGTGCCAGCAGCTTAGTAGCGGGGGGGATTATAGATACGCAGTATTTT
CDR3aa: CASSLVAGGIIDTQYF

d_gene: TRBD1
abundance: .
j_gene: TRBJ1-5
v_gene: TRBV27
CDR3nt: TGTGCCAGCAAAGCGGGACAGATTAGCAATCAGCCCCAGCATTTT
CDR3aa: CASKAGQISNQPQHF

d_gene: .
abundance: .
j_gene: TRBJ2-7
v_gene: TRBV7-7
CDR3nt: TGTGCCAGCAGCTGGGCGATCACAGACGACTGCTTGGAGCAGTACTTC
CDR3aa: CASSWAITDDCLEQYF

d_gene: .
abundance: .
j_gene: TRBJ1-1
v_gene: TRBV3-1/TRBV3-2
CDR3nt: TGTGCCAGCAGCCAAGATCGCCGGACATTAAGTGTAGCTTTCTTT
CDR3aa: CASSQDRRTLSVAFF

d_gene: .
abundance: .
j_gene: TRBJ2-2
v_gene: TRBV29-1
CDR3nt: TGCAGCGTGGACAGAGAAGGTGGTAGCGGGGAGCTGTTTTTT
CDR3aa: CSVDREGGSGELFF

d_gene: TRBD2
abundance: .
j_gene: TRBJ2-1
v_gene: TRBV4-3
CDR3nt: TGCGCCAGCAGCCAAGAAGGGCCGACTAGCGTGTCCTACAATGAGCAGTTCTTC
CDR3aa: CASSQEGPTSVSYNEQFF

d_gene: TRBD1
abundance: .
j_gene: TRBJ2-3
v_gene: TRBV7-9
CDR3nt: TGTGCCAGCATCCCTCCGGGCAGGGGGCCCACAGATACGCAGTATTTT
CDR3aa: CASIPPGRGPTDTQYF

d_gene: .
abundance: .
j_gene: TRBJ1-2
v_gene: TRBV28
CDR3nt: TGTGCGACCACTGCCACCACAAACTATGGCTACACCTTC
CDR3aa: CATTATTNYGYTF

d_gene: .
abundance: .
j_gene: TRBJ1-5
v_gene: TRBV28
CDR3nt: TGTGCCAGCATTTTTGCAGGGGTTCGCAATCAGCCCCAGCATTTT
CDR3aa: CASIFAGVRNQPQHF

d_gene: TRBD1
abundance: .
j_gene: TRBJ1-5
v_gene: TRBV7-9
CDR3nt: TGTGCCAGCAGCTTAGGGACAGGGGAGGCCCAGCATTTT
CDR3aa: CASSLGTGEAQHF

d_gene: TRBD1
abundance: .
j_gene: TRBJ2-7
v_gene: TRBV29-1
CDR3nt: TGCAGCGTTGATTGGCAGGGGGCCGGCTACGAGCAGTACTTC
CDR3aa: CSVDWQGAGYEQYF

d_gene: .
abundance: .
j_gene: TRBJ1-3
v_gene: TRBV18
CDR3nt: TGTGCCAGCTCACCACCGTCATCTGGAAGTTGGGCGCGTGGAAACACCATATATTTT
CDR3aa: CASSPPSSGSWARGNTIYF

d_gene: TRBD2
abundance: .
j_gene: TRBJ2-7
v_gene: TRBV10-3
CDR3nt: TGTGCCATCAGTGAGTCTCCGGGGGGGGAGCAGGGGTCCAGCTCCTACGAGCAGTACTTC
CDR3aa: CAISESPGGEQGSSSYEQYF

d_gene: .
abundance: .
j_gene: TRBJ1-1
v_gene: TRBV4-1
CDR3nt: TGCGCCAGCAGCCAGACCGCCTTGAGGCGCAAGGACACTGAAGCTTTCTTT
CDR3aa: CASSQTALRRKDTEAFF

d_gene: TRBD1
abundance: .
j_gene: TRBJ2-7
v_gene: TRBV2
CDR3nt: TGTGCCAGCAGTACAGGGGGAAGGTACGAGCAGTACTTC
CDR3aa: CASSTGGRYEQYF

d_gene: .
abundance: once
j_gene: TRBJ2-5
v_gene: TRBV27
CDR3nt: TGTGCCAGCAGTTTAAGGGGGAGAGAGACCCAGTACTTC
CDR3aa: CASSLRGRETQYF

d_gene: .
abundance: .
j_gene: TRBJ1-6
v_gene: TRBV19
CDR3nt: TGTGCCAGTAGTACGTCCTGGGACAATAATTCACCCCTCCACTTT
CDR3aa: CASSTSWDNNSPLHF

d_gene: TRBD2
abundance: few
j_gene: TRBJ2-7
v_gene: TRBV11-2
CDR3nt: TGTGCCAGCAGCTTAGTTTTGTCTAGCGGAGTTTACGAGCAGTACTTC
CDR3aa: CASSLVLSSGVYEQYF

d_gene: TRBD2
abundance: .
j_gene: TRBJ2-1
v_gene: TRBV6-6
CDR3nt: TGTGCCAGCAGCCGAGCTGTTAGCGGGAGGAATGAGCAGTTCTTC
CDR3aa: CASSRAVSGRNEQFF

d_gene: TRBD1
abundance: .
j_gene: TRBJ2-7
v_gene: TRBV2
CDR3nt: TGTGCCAGCGGCACAGGGGCCCTCTCCTACGAGCAGTACTTC
CDR3aa: CASGTGALSYEQYF

d_gene: TRBD2
abundance: .
j_gene: TRBJ2-7
v_gene: TRBV7-2
CDR3nt: TGTGCCAGCAGCTTAGCGGCTAGCGGGGTTAGCTCCTACGAGCAGTACTTC
CDR3aa: CASSLAASGVSSYEQYF

d_gene: TRBD1
abundance: .
j_gene: TRBJ1-1
v_gene: TRBV9
CDR3nt: TGTGCCAGCAGCGGCTATGGGACAGGGGGCTATGAAGCTTTCTTT
CDR3aa: CASSGYGTGGYEAFF

d_gene: .
abundance: .
j_gene: TRBJ2-7
v_gene: TRBV7-3
CDR3nt: TGTGCCAGCAGCGTCGGCCGGGGCGAGCAGTACTTC
CDR3aa: CASSVGRGEQYF

d_gene: TRBD1
abundance: .
j_gene: TRBJ1-2
v_gene: TRBV4-1
CDR3nt: TGCGCCAGCAGCCCCCCCCTTGGACAGGGCAACTATGGCTACACCTTC
CDR3aa: CASSPPLGQGNYGYTF

d_gene: .
abundance: .
j_gene: TRBJ1-1
v_gene: TRBV7-6
CDR3nt: TGTGCCAGCAGCTTAGGGTCATCTGGGAACACTGAAGCTTTCTTT
CDR3aa: CASSLGSSGNTEAFF

d_gene: TRBD1
abundance: .
j_gene: TRBJ2-2
v_gene: TRBV7-2
CDR3nt: TGTGCCAGCAGCTTAGCGGGGGACAGGGGGATGTTTTTT
CDR3aa: CASSLAGDRGMFF

d_gene: .
abundance: .
j_gene: TRBJ1-2
v_gene: TRBV5-6
CDR3nt: TGTGCCAGCAGCTTGGTAAAGGGGACTAACTATGGCTACACCTTC
CDR3aa: CASSLVKGTNYGYTF

d_gene: .
abundance: few
j_gene: TRBJ2-2
v_gene: TRBV6-4
CDR3nt: TGTGCCAGCAGTAAACGGGCTAGTCAACCCACCGGGGAGCTGTTTTTT
CDR3aa: CASSKRASQPTGELFF

d_gene: .
abundance: .
j_gene: TRBJ1-1
v_gene: TRBV27
CDR3nt: TGTGCCAGCAGTCCCCATCAGGGGATGGACACTGAAGCTTTCTTT
CDR3aa: CASSPHQGMDTEAFF

d_gene: TRBD1
abundance: few
j_gene: TRBJ2-7
v_gene: TRBV18
CDR3nt: TGTGCCAGCTCACTCAACCCGGACAGGAGCCCCTACGAGCAGTACTTC
CDR3aa: CASSLNPDRSPYEQYF

d_gene: .
abundance: once
j_gene: TRBJ2-1
v_gene: TRBV21-1
CDR3nt: TGTGCCAGCAGCAAAGGGCAGCCCAATGAGCAGTTCTTC
CDR3aa: CASSKGQPNEQFF